A single T cell receptor beta chain is shown here with its context. Purities over 98% were achieved in all sorted populations. This specimen comes from a study of beta chain features in type 1 diabetes. What was sequenced were expressed TCRB transcripts, since all of the isolated RNA had been reverse transcribed. The protocol was immunoSEQ multiplex PCR, while the TCRdb copy is restricted to in-frame clones and leaves out a portion. The sample has 900,000 or so clones; under 20% are singletons. The V segment lost 6 bases and the J segment 7 bases; nucleotides outside the gene matches: 6. The CDR3 loop spans 13 amino acids. Per the germline V gene, CDR1 is LNHDA and CDR2 is SQIVND (reference sequence).

The origin of this receptor is a woman younger than 35 in good health. Sequenced: naive CD4+ T cells from blood. V gene TRBV19 combines with J gene TRBJ2-5; 9 bases are shared with TRBD2. The CDR3 DNA reads as TGTGCCAGTAGACGCGGGAGGGCCGGGACCCAGTACTTC. Amino acid sequence: CASRRGRAGTQYF.